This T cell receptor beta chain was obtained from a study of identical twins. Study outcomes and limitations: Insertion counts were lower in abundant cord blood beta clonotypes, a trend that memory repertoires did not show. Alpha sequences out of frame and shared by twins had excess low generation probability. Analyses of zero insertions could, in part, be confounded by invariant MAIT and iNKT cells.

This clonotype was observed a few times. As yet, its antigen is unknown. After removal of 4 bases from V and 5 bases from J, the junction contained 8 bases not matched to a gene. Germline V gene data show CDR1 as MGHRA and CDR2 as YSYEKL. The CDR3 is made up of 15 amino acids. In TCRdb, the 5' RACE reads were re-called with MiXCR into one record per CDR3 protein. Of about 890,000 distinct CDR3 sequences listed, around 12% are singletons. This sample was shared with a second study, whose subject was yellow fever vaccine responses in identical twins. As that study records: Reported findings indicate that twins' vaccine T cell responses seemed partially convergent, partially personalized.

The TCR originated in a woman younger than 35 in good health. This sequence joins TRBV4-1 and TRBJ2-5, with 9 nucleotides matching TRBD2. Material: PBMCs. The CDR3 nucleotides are TGCGCCAGCAGCCGCGGGAGGGCCTTAGGGGAGACCCAGTACTTC. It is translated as CASSRGRALGETQYF.